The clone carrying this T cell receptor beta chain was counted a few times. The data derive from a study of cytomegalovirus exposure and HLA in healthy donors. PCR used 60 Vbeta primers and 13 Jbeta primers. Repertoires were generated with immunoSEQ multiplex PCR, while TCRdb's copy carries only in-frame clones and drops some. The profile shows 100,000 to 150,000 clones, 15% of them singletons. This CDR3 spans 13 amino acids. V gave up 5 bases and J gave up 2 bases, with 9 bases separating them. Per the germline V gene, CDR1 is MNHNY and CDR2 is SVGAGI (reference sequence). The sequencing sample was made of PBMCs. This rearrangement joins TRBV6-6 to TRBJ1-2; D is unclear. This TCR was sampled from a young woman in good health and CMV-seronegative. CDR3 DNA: TGTGCCAGCAGTCCAACAGTCAACTATGGCTACACCTTC. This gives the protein CASSPTVNYGYTF.